The 24 T cell receptor beta chains below come from one sample, sequenced in a study of blood T cell repertoires in COVID-19. The table came from immunoSEQ multiplex PCR; TCRdb's copy has only in-frame clones and leaves some out. Here the sample spans just over 650,000 clones, about nine tenths being singletons. Sequencing was done on a sample of peripheral blood. The source of these receptors is a woman aged 18 to 35 with acute or convalescent COVID-19.

The chain combines TRBV5-5 with TRBJ1-2; possibly TRBD1 for D (5 bases). Per the germline V gene, CDR1 is SGHKS and CDR2 is YYEKEE (reference sequence). This CDR3 is built from 15 residues. Trimming took off 0 bases at V and 2 bases at J, with 11 bases between the two ends. CDR3 sequence (DNA): TGTGCCAGCAGCTTGGAAGGGGCAGGGAACTATGGCTACACCTTC. Translation: CASSLEGAGNYGYTF.

The chain joins TRBV7-9 to TRBJ1-1; D may be TRBD1 (6 bases). The CDR3 covers 15 residues. V lost 5 bases, J lost 2 bases, and 15 bases lay in between. Germline loops: CDR1 SEHNR, CDR2 FQNEAQ (reference sequence). In nucleotides, the CDR3 is TGTGCCAGCAGCCCCTTTGAGGGGGTAAACACTGAAGCTTTCTTT. Protein sequence: CASSPFEGVNTEAFF.

The chain couples TRBV21-1 to TRBJ1-5; TRBD1, the table's D call, lacks a check against the DNA. TRBV21-1 is an annotated pseudogene. The CDR3 has 18 amino acids. The CDR3 loop is CASSSGTGGVCLNQPQHF. In DNA, the CDR3 is TGTGCCAGCAGCAGTGGGACAGGGGGCGTTTGCCTCAATCAGCCCCAGCATTTT.

This chain connects TRBV29-1 to TRBJ1-2, with a possible D match to TRBD1 (5 bases). The CDR3 extends over 13 amino acids. The germline gives CDR1 SQVTM, CDR2 ANQGSEA. Between the trimmed V and J ends, which lost 3 bases and 0 bases, there was a span of 8 bases. In DNA form, the CDR3 reads TGCAGCGTTGAGGACACCCCTAACTATGGCTACACCTTC. It encodes CSVEDTPNYGYTF. Full variable domain (rest looked up from reference TRBV29-1 and TRBJ1-2): SAVISQKPSRDICQRGTSLTIQCQVDSQVTMMFWYRQQPGQSLTLIATANQGSEATYESGFVIDKFPISRPNLTFSTLTVSNMSPEDSSIYLCSVEDTPNYGYTFGSGTRLTVV.

This chain connects TRBV6-5 to TRBJ2-3; TRBD2 is a possible D gene (5 bases). The germline V and J ends were trimmed by 9 bases and 4 bases, with 14 bases remaining between them. The CDR3 is 13 amino acids. Germline V gives CDR1 MNHEY, CDR2 SVGAGI. The CDR3 region has the DNA TGTGCCAGTTTACTAGGTGCGGCAGATACGCAGTATTTT. Encoded protein: CASLLGAADTQYF.

The chain recombines TRBV13 with TRBJ2-3, with 7 bases identical to TRBD1. The J segment lost 4 bases and the V segment lost 2 bases, leaving 9 bases of the junction unmatched. The CDR3 spans 16 residues. Germline V gene data show CDR1 as PRHDT and CDR2 as FYEKMQ (reference sequence). The CDR3 loop reads CASSLRLPGGPDTQYF. DNA of the CDR3: TGTGCCAGCAGCTTACGATTGCCAGGGGGACCAGATACGCAGTATTTT.

The chain recombines TRBV29-1 with TRBJ1-5; TRBD1 matches 7 bases. The CDR3 is 13 amino acids. V lost 4 bases to trimming and J lost 3 bases; unmatched junction nucleotides: 3. Germline CDR1 and CDR2: SQVTM and ANQGSEA. The CDR3 DNA reads as TGCAGCGTTGGGGGACAGACCAATCAGCCCCAGCATTTT. It specifies CSVGGQTNQPQHF.

This chain uses TRBV5-8 with TRBJ1-6; no clear D gene. The CDR3 sequence is 16 residues long. Germline V gene sequence: CDR1 SGHTS, CDR2 YDEGEE. V shed 0 bases and J shed 10 bases, with 17 bases lying between them. Here the CDR3 reads CASSLVPGGSGSPLHF. The CDR3 DNA follows: TGTGCCAGCAGCTTGGTGCCGGGAGGATCTGGGTCACCCCTCCACTTT.

This rearrangement joins TRBV9 to TRBJ2-1; 15 bases map to TRBD2. V dropped 1 base and J dropped 10; count of bases not matched to a gene: 6. Germline lookup yields CDR1 SGDLS and CDR2 YYNGEE. CDR3 size: 16 residues. Here the CDR3 reads CASSVTGTSGGREQFF. The CDR3 DNA is TGTGCCAGCAGCGTAACCGGGACTAGCGGGGGGAGGGAGCAGTTCTTC.

The rearrangement uses TRBV28 and TRBJ1-1; 7 nucleotides line up with TRBD1. Unmatched junction bases numbered 2, after V lost 3 bases and J lost 1 base. This CDR3 is built from 14 residues. CDR1 MDHEN and CDR2 SYDVKM come from the germline V gene. CDR3 nucleotides: TGTGCCAGCAGTTTTTGGGACAGGAACACTGAAGCTTTCTTT. Amino acids: CASSFWDRNTEAFF. Full variable domain (outside the CDR3, taken from reference TRBV28 and TRBJ1-1): DVKVTQSSRYLVKRTGEKVFLECVQDMDHENMFWYRQDPGLGLRLIYFSYDVKMKEKGDIPEGYSVSREKKERFSLILESASTNQTSMYLCASSFWDRNTEAFFGQGTRLTVV.

The chain is built from TRBV19 and TRBJ1-6; D might be TRBD1 (5 bases). The CDR3 is 15 amino acids. Trimming removed 5 bases from V and 10 bases from J, with 18 bases in between. Germline assignment: CDR1 LNHDA and CDR2 SQIVND (reference sequence). The CDR3 is CASSLKVTGVSPLHF. The CDR3 DNA reads TGTGCCAGTAGTCTGAAAGTGACGGGGGTCTCACCCCTCCACTTT.

The rearrangement uses TRBV7-2 and TRBJ2-3; 7 nucleotides line up with TRBD1. J gave up 9 bases and V 1 base, and 10 bases lay outside the gene matches. Germline CDR1 reads SGHTA; CDR2 reads FQGNSA. The CDR3 runs 15 residues. The CDR3 nucleotides read TGTGCCAGCAGCTTAGAAAACCGGGACAGCCAAACGCAGTATTTT. Translation: CASSLENRDSQTQYF.

The V call is TRBV6-1, the J call TRBJ2-1, with 8 nucleotides matching TRBD1. The CDR3 sequence is 15 residues long. With V trimmed by 2 bases and J by 2 bases, 2 bases remained unmatched. CDR1 is MNHNS, CDR2 SASEGT, per germline. The DNA of the CDR3 is TGTGCCAGCAGTGAACAGGGGGCTGCCTACAATGAGCAGTTCTTC. Protein: CASSEQGAAYNEQFF.

J is TRBJ2-6 and V is TRBV7-8; tentatively, D is TRBD1 (6 bases). CDR1 SGHVS and CDR2 FQNEAQ come from the germline V gene. V was trimmed by 5 bases and J by 2 bases, leaving 16 bases between them. This CDR3 is 17 amino acids long. CDR3 region: CASSRSTGNTGANVLTF. CDR3 DNA: TGTGCCAGCAGCCGCTCAACAGGGAATACTGGGGCCAACGTCCTGACTTTC.

The V and J genes are TRBV18 and TRBJ2-1, with D maybe TRBD2 (5 bases). The V end was cut by 3 bases, the J end by 6 bases, with 12 bases between. The length of the CDR3 is 14 residues. Germline lookup yields CDR1 KGHSH and CDR2 LQKENI. CDR3 amino acids: CASSPGVPANEQFF. In DNA form, the CDR3 reads TGTGCCAGCTCACCGGGAGTGCCGGCCAATGAGCAGTTCTTC.

This clone was recorded a few times. The V call is TRBV20-1, the J call TRBJ2-7; D ambiguous. The CDR3 has 13 amino acids. The V gene's germline CDR1 is DFQATT and CDR2 SNEGSKA (reference sequence). V was clipped by 3 bases and J by 3 bases, with 12 bases between them. CDR3 region: CSASRSFDYEQYF. The CDR3 DNA follows: TGCAGTGCTAGTAGGAGTTTTGACTACGAGCAGTACTTC.

This CDR3 is CASGPSGWGEQFF. CDR3 DNA: TGTGCCAGCGGACCTAGCGGTTGGGGTGAGCAGTTCTTC. The chain uses TRBV12-3 or TRBV12-4 and TRBJ2-1; 7 nucleotides align to TRBD2. V gave up 8 bases and J gave up 9 bases; unmatched junction bases: 10. The CDR3 has 13 amino acids.

In DNA form, the CDR3 reads TGTGCCAGCAGTGAAATTTGGGCGAAAAACATTCAGTACTTC. It encodes CASSEIWAKNIQYF. The chain joins TRBV6-1 to TRBJ2-4; the D is unclear. Per germline, CDR1 MNHNS and CDR2 SASEGT. V lost 2 bases, J lost 4 bases, and 9 bases lay in between. This CDR3 is 14 amino acids long.

This clone was recorded only once. The rearrangement joins TRBV5-6 to TRBJ1-5; D perhaps matches TRBD1 (5 bases). The length of the CDR3 is 14 residues. The germline gives CDR1 SGHDT, CDR2 YYEEEE. The ends were cut back, 0 bases at V and 2 bases at J, with 6 bases in the middle. The CDR3 is CASSLEQGNQPQHF. CDR3 DNA: TGTGCCAGCAGCTTGGAACAGGGCAATCAGCCCCAGCATTTT.

The chain employs TRBV18 and TRBJ2-2; TRBD1 agrees at 7 bases. Germline CDR1 is KGHSH and CDR2 is LQKENI. The CDR3 is 16 amino acids. V dropped 6 bases and J dropped 4; count of bases not matched to a gene: 11. CDR3 nucleotides: TGTGCCAGCTCCCGAACTCAGGACAGGTCCACCGGGGAGCTGTTTTTT. This codes for CASSRTQDRSTGELFF.

V usage is TRBV5-1 and J usage is TRBJ2-3; tentatively, D is TRBD1 (6 bases). V was cut by 0 bases and J by 3 bases, with 11 bases left in between. CDR3 length: 15 amino acids. The germline CDR1 and CDR2 sequences are SGHRS and YFSETQ. This chain's CDR3 is CASSLATGTTDTQYF. CDR3 sequence (DNA): TGCGCCAGCAGCTTGGCAACGGGGACAACAGATACGCAGTATTTT.

The rearrangement joins TRBV9 to TRBJ1-6, with TRBD1 matching 9 bases. Germline values: CDR1 SGDLS, CDR2 YYNGEE. J lost 7 bases, V lost 8 bases, and 7 bases had no gene match. CDR3 size: 14 residues. CDR3: CASRPTGGNSPLHF. The CDR3 nucleotides read TGTGCCAGTCGTCCGACAGGGGGGAATTCACCCCTCCACTTT.

The chain employs TRBV5-6 and TRBJ1-1, with D possibly TRBD1 on 5 matching bases. Germline CDR1 reads SGHDT; CDR2 reads YYEEEE. The CDR3 extends over 17 amino acids. Between the trimmed V and J ends, which lost 0 bases and 0 bases, there was a span of 15 bases. The CDR3 region is CASSLGDSRALNTEAFF. CDR3 DNA sequence: TGTGCCAGCAGCTTGGGCGACAGCCGAGCCCTGAACACTGAAGCTTTCTTT. Variable domain in full (rest from reference TRBV5-6 and TRBJ1-1): DAGVTQSPTHLIKTRGQQVTLRCSPKSGHDTVSWYQQALGQGPQFIFQYYEEEERQRGNFPDRFSGHQFPNYSSELNVNALLLGDSALYLCASSLGDSRALNTEAFFGQGTRLTVV.

This clone has a handful of counts. The chain employs TRBV28 and TRBJ2-7; possible D gene TRBD2, 6 bases. From germline, CDR1 is MDHEN and CDR2 SYDVKM. Trimming took off 4 bases at V and 0 bases at J, with 13 bases between the two ends. The CDR3 runs 15 residues. CDR3 sequence (DNA): TGTGCCAGCAGTTCTCCCGACGGGAGCTCCTACGAGCAGTACTTC. Protein product: CASSSPDGSSYEQYF.